These 17 T cell receptor beta chains came from one sample sequenced in a study of radiotherapy plus CTLA-4 blockade in lung cancer. TCRdb keeps only in-frame clones here, not all; method: immunoSEQ multiplex PCR. The table records tens of thousands of clones, around 86% of them present only once. Sequences were derived from peripheral blood, sampled from a patient treated with radiotherapy plus ipilimumab. The source of these receptors is a human donor with non-small cell lung cancer who had stable disease on radiotherapy plus ipilimumab.

The rearrangement joins TRBV6-1 to TRBJ1-5; perhaps TRBD1 as D (5 bases). The CDR3 spans 11 residues. Trimming pared 11 bases from V and 7 bases from J, leaving 12 bases between. Germline assignment: CDR1 MNHNS and CDR2 SASEGT. CDR3 in amino acids: CAVGTGQPQHF. The CDR3 nucleotides are TGTGCCGTAGGGACGGGACAGCCCCAGCATTTT.

V gene TRBV27 combines with J gene TRBJ1-2; tentative D call: TRBD1 (5 bases). This CDR3 has 13 amino acids. V was pared by 7 bases and J by 6 bases, with 15 bases between. The V gene's germline CDR1 is MNHEY and CDR2 SMNVEV (reference sequence). In DNA, the CDR3 is TGTGCCAGCATGGAAGGGGCAGGGCATGGCTACACCTTC. Protein sequence: CASMEGAGHGYTF.

The sample holds one count of this clone. The chain combines TRBV28 with TRBJ1-2, with D unresolved. V lost 3 bases and J 4 bases, leaving 12 bases between the germline ends. Germline V CDR1 and CDR2: MDHEN, SYDVKM. The CDR3 runs to 14 residues. The CDR3 DNA sequence: TGTGCCAGCAGTTTTGAAGTCGGCCTCTATGGCTACACCTTC. Translation: CASSFEVGLYGYTF.

The table lists this clone with a few counts. The chain is built from TRBV4-2 and TRBJ2-7; TRBD1 matches at 12 bases. CDR3 length equals 16 residues. Germline assignment: CDR1 LGHNA and CDR2 YNFKEQ. With V trimmed by 0 bases and J by 6 bases, 6 bases remained unmatched. CDR3 nucleotide sequence: TGTGCCAGCAGCCAAGATTCGGGGACAGGGGGCGCCGAGCAGTACTTC. Translation: CASSQDSGTGGAEQYF.

V and J are TRBV25-1 and TRBJ1-1, with D hard to call. CDR1 is MGHDK and CDR2 is SYGVNS in the germline V gene. CDR3 length: 12 amino acids. Trimming left V 3 bases short and J 4 bases short, with 6 bases between. CDR3 bases: TGTGCCAGCAGTGACCCTAGCACTGAAGCTTTCTTT. Amino acids: CASSDPSTEAFF.

The chain is built from TRBV18 and TRBJ2-5; 9 nucleotides agree with TRBD2. The CDR3 is 16 amino acids. J was trimmed by 5 bases and V by 5 bases; bases with no gene match: 12. Looked up from germline, CDR1 is KGHSH and CDR2 is LQKENI. The CDR3 here is CASSFGVSGSMETQYF. DNA of the CDR3: TGTGCCAGCTCATTCGGGGTTAGCGGGAGCATGGAGACCCAGTACTTC.

The genes are TRBV2 and TRBJ2-1, with D possibly TRBD2 on 6 matching bases. The V end was cut by 4 bases, the J end by 10 bases, with 20 bases between. CDR3 length: 15 residues. Germline lookup yields CDR1 SNHLY and CDR2 FYNNEI. The CDR3 region is CASSVPAGRTREQFF. The CDR3 DNA is TGTGCCAGCAGTGTACCAGCGGGCCGTACAAGAGAGCAGTTCTTC.

The gene calls are TRBV6-6 and TRBJ1-5; TRBD1 is a possible D gene (6 bases). CDR3 length: 13 residues. Germline CDR1 reads MNHNY; CDR2 reads SVGAGI (reference sequence). V gave up 6 bases and J gave up 5 bases, with 11 bases separating them. The CDR3 DNA follows: TGTGCCAGCAGACAGGGTACGGATCAGCCCCAGCATTTT. Translation gives CASRQGTDQPQHF.

This clone showed up just once. The chain combines TRBV13 with TRBJ2-3; 8 nucleotides match TRBD1. Per the germline V gene, CDR1 is PRHDT and CDR2 is FYEKMQ (reference sequence). The CDR3 spans 16 residues. The trim removed 5 bases at V and 0 bases at J, leaving 7 bases unmatched. As DNA, the CDR3 is TGTGCCAGCAGCGGCCGACAGGGGACTAGCACAGATACGCAGTATTTT. As protein: CASSGRQGTSTDTQYF.

The rearrangement links TRBV6-1 to TRBJ1-2; D gene unclear. CDR3 size: 11 residues. The germline CDR1 and CDR2 sequences are MNHNS and SASEGT. V was clipped by 1 base and J by 8 bases, with 5 bases between them. CDR3 region: CASSEVGGYTF. The DNA for the CDR3 is TGTGCCAGCAGTGAAGTTGGCGGCTACACCTTC.

The J gene is TRBJ2-7, the V gene TRBV2; TRBD2 is a possible D gene (5 bases). The V gene's germline CDR1 is SNHLY and CDR2 FYNNEI. The CDR3 sequence is 14 residues long. V shed 4 bases and J shed 3 bases, with 13 bases lying between them. The CDR3 loop is CASSARRASYEQYF. For the CDR3, the DNA is TGTGCCAGCAGTGCTCGGCGGGCGAGCTACGAGCAGTACTTC.

V usage is TRBV11-2 and J usage is TRBJ2-3; 9 bases fit TRBD1. CDR1 SGHAT and CDR2 FQNNGV come from the germline V gene. This CDR3 has 15 amino acids. Losses at the gene ends were 6 bases for V and 5 bases for J; bases not matched to a gene: 9. The CDR3 loop is CASRLPGTGLDTQYF. The CDR3 DNA reads as TGTGCCAGCAGGCTCCCCGGGACAGGGTTAGATACGCAGTATTTT.

CDR3 region: CASSLGGRTSSYNSPLHF. The CDR3 nucleotides are TGCGCCAGCAGCTTGGGGGGCAGGACGAGCTCCTATAATTCACCCCTCCACTTT. The chain uses TRBV5-1 and TRBJ1-6; a possible D gene is TRBD1 (5 bases). CDR1 and CDR2 from the germline V gene are SGHRS and YFSETQ. The CDR3 runs 18 residues. Trimming pared 0 bases from V and 0 bases from J, leaving 13 bases between.

This chain connects TRBV5-1 to TRBJ2-1, with no clear D. CDR1 is SGHRS and CDR2 is YFSETQ in the germline V gene. The V gene lost 5 bases and the J gene lost 0 bases, with 9 bases spanning the gap. This CDR3 is built from 14 residues. The CDR3 spells CASRPDYSYNEQFF. CDR3 coding DNA: TGCGCCAGCAGGCCGGATTACTCCTACAATGAGCAGTTCTTC.

This sequence joins TRBV2 and TRBJ2-5, with D tentatively TRBD1 (6 bases). Germline V gene lookup returns CDR1 SNHLY and CDR2 FYNNEI. The CDR3 has 13 amino acids. Trimming took off 6 bases at V and 3 bases at J, with 11 bases between the two ends. This chain's CDR3 is CASSLGAKETQYF. The CDR3 bases are TGTGCCAGCAGCCTGGGGGCGAAAGAGACCCAGTACTTC.

This clone was observed once. The chain employs TRBV10-2 and TRBJ1-5; D call uncertain. This CDR3 spans 14 amino acids. Germline assignment: CDR1 WSHSY and CDR2 SAAADI. V lost 0 bases, J lost 4 bases, and 7 bases lay in between. The CDR3 loop reads CASSESDGNQPQHF. The CDR3 DNA follows: TGCGCCAGCAGTGAGTCTGATGGAAATCAGCCCCAGCATTTT.

V and J are TRBV4-1 and TRBJ2-7; 8 bases agree with TRBD2. This CDR3 is built from 16 residues. CDR1 is MGHRA and CDR2 is YSYEKL in the germline V gene. J gave up 0 bases and V 4 bases, and 8 bases lay outside the gene matches. This CDR3 is CASSPGGGPSSYEQYF. For the CDR3, the DNA is TGCGCCAGCAGCCCGGGCGGGGGGCCCAGCTCCTACGAGCAGTACTTC.